Listed here are 7 T cell receptor beta chains from one sample, sequenced in a study of blood T cell repertoires in COVID-19. Assay: immunoSEQ multiplex PCR; the TCRdb copy retains only in-frame clones and omits some. The sample lists roughly 140,000 clones, 75% to 90% occurring once. Material for sequencing was peripheral blood. These receptor sequences come from a man aged 65 to 85 with acute or convalescent COVID-19.

The chain combines TRBV3-1 (or the pseudogene TRBV3-2) with TRBJ2-5, with a possible D match to TRBD2 (5 bases). Trimming pared 1 base from V and 1 base from J, leaving 7 bases between. CDR3 size: 14 residues. Germline V lookup: CDR1 LGHDT, CDR2 YNNKEL (reference sequence). CDR3 loop: CASSQAGVQETQYF. The CDR3 DNA reads TGTGCCAGCAGCCAAGCCGGGGTCCAAGAGACCCAGTACTTC.

Only one count was recorded for this clone. This chain joins TRBV27 and TRBJ2-7; tentative D call: TRBD2 (6 bases). Trimming pared 5 bases from V and 1 base from J, leaving 12 bases between. Germline loops: CDR1 MNHEY, CDR2 SMNVEV (reference sequence). The CDR3 spans 14 residues. The CDR3: CASSGGWGSYEQYF. The CDR3 DNA reads TGTGCCAGCAGTGGGGGGTGGGGATCCTACGAGCAGTACTTC.

The sample holds one count of this clone. In DNA form, the CDR3 reads TGTGCCAGCTGGGGAGGGGGTAATATACCCCAGCATTTT. As protein: CASWGGGNIPQHF. The rearrangement links TRBV28 to TRBJ1-5, with TRBD1 as a possible D gene (6 bases). CDR1 and CDR2 from the germline V gene are MDHEN and SYDVKM. This CDR3 contains 13 residues. The V gene lost 8 bases and the J gene lost 10 bases, with 18 bases spanning the gap.

The J gene is TRBJ2-7, the V gene TRBV6-5; TRBD2 might be the D (5 bases). The CDR3 is 14 residues long. The germline V gene has CDR1 MNHEY and CDR2 SVGAGI. V lost 0 bases to trimming and J lost 4 bases, with 10 bases between them. The CDR3 loop is CASSYSSGGYEQYF. CDR3 coding DNA: TGTGCCAGCAGTTACTCGAGCGGCGGGTACGAGCAGTACTTC.

This chain joins TRBV27 and TRBJ2-7; 9 nucleotides match TRBD2. Germline CDR1 reads MNHEY; CDR2 reads SMNVEV (reference sequence). Trimming at V came to 8 bases and at J to 5 bases, leaving 13 bases not matched to a gene. The length of the CDR3 is 15 residues. CDR3 protein: CASRRSGGRANEQYF. In nucleotides, the CDR3 is TGTGCCAGCCGAAGGAGTGGCGGGAGGGCCAACGAGCAGTACTTC.

The genes are TRBV30 and TRBJ1-2; 9 bases match TRBD1. With 5 bases clipped from V and 8 bases from J, the junction kept 21 bases outside the gene matches. The germline gives CDR1 GTSNPN, CDR2 SVGIG (reference sequence). This CDR3 is built from 17 residues. DNA for the CDR3: TGTGCCTGGGAAGCCTCGACAGGGGGGGCTTCGCTTAAGGGCTACACCTTC. This codes for CAWEASTGGASLKGYTF. Based on the CDR3 plus reference TRBV30 and TRBJ1-2, the full variable domain is SQTIHQWPATLVQPVGSPLSLECTVEGTSNPNLYWYRQAAGRGLQLLFYSVGIGQISSEVPQNLSASRPQDRQFILSSKKLLLSDSGFYLCAWEASTGGASLKGYTFGSGTRLTVV.

The chain carries TRBV29-1 and TRBJ2-1; tentative D call: TRBD2 (5 bases). Germline CDR1 reads SQVTM; CDR2 reads ANQGSEA. Trimming cost V 4 bases and J 6 bases, with 13 bases left between them. There are 13 residues in the CDR3. In DNA form, the CDR3 reads TGCAGCGTTGGGGAGTCTGGGGTCAATGAGCAGTTCTTC. As protein: CSVGESGVNEQFF.